Below, 5 T cell receptor beta chains from the same sample are listed, as sequenced in a study of STAT3 mutations in large granular lymphocyte leukemia. Study-level points and caveats: Every T-cell large granular lymphocyte leukemia patient had at least one immunodominant TCR beta clonotype.

Assay used: immunoSEQ multiplex PCR; TCRdb lists only in-frame clones, some missing. This table has approximately 2,000 clones, 67% appearing once. These receptors' antigens are unknown. Sequencing was carried out using peripheral blood mononuclear cells. The receptors come from a man in his sixties with T-cell large granular lymphocyte leukemia. Some clones in this sample may be carry-over from other donors' samples.

The V gene is TRBV27, the J gene TRBJ1-6; 7 bases match TRBD1. The V gene end was trimmed by 6 bases and the J gene end by 15 bases; junction bases not matched to a gene: 8. The germline CDR1 and CDR2 sequences are MNHEY and SMNVEV (reference sequence). The CDR3 totals 12 residues. The CDR3 here is CASRRDSTYLHF. The CDR3 coding sequence is TGTGCCAGCAGAAGGGACAGCACATACCTCCACTTT.

This clone was detected a few times. The chain is built from TRBV10-3 and TRBJ2-7; a possible D gene is TRBD1 (6 bases). With 5 bases removed from V and 2 bases from J, the gap between germline ends came to 16 bases. The CDR3 runs to 15 residues. Germline CDR1 ENHRY, CDR2 SYGVKD. The CDR3 loop is CAISTEIQGPYEQYF. Here the CDR3 DNA reads TGTGCCATCAGTACTGAAATACAGGGTCCCTACGAGCAGTACTTC.

The table lists this clone with a few counts. The chain joins TRBV10-3 to TRBJ1-6; 8 bases line up with TRBD1. The CDR3 contains 17 residues. Germline V CDR1 and CDR2: ENHRY, SYGVKD. V shed 0 bases and J 7 bases; nucleotides not matched to a gene: 8. CDR3 in DNA: TGTGCCATCAGTGAGTCGGGGCAGGGGGCTCTCAATTCACCCCTCCACTTT. This translates into CAISESGQGALNSPLHF.

V gene TRBV30 combines with J gene TRBJ1-1, with D perhaps TRBD1 (5 bases). Germline loops: CDR1 GTSNPN, CDR2 SVGIG (reference sequence). V was trimmed by 2 bases and J by 3 bases, leaving 10 bases between them. The CDR3 is made up of 13 amino acids. CDR3 region: CAWSRGGDTEAFF. Here the CDR3 DNA reads TGTGCCTGGAGTAGGGGAGGGGACACTGAAGCTTTCTTT.

The chain links TRBV5-6 to TRBJ2-3; D might be TRBD1 (6 bases). Germline values: CDR1 SGHDT, CDR2 YYEEEE. The germline V and J ends were trimmed by 0 bases and 2 bases, with 13 bases remaining between them. The CDR3 extends over 16 amino acids. CDR3 in DNA: TGTGCCAGCAGCTTGGGCTCAGGGGCGACCACAGATACGCAGTATTTT. This translates into CASSLGSGATTDTQYF. The full variable domain, rest sourced from reference TRBV5-6 and TRBJ2-3, is DAGVTQSPTHLIKTRGQQVTLRCSPKSGHDTVSWYQQALGQGPQFIFQYYEEEERQRGNFPDRFSGHQFPNYSSELNVNALLLGDSALYLCASSLGSGATTDTQYFGPGTRLTVL.